This passage covers 29 T cell receptor beta chains from one sample sequenced in a study of technical replicates of blood from several donors. Only in-frame clones appear in the TCRdb table, and some are missing; sequencing was by immunoSEQ multiplex PCR. The sample contains fewer than 85,000 clones, roughly 94% of which appear only once. The sequencing input was T cells isolated from PBMCs. These TCRs come from a human donor in good health.

The CDR3: CASTLQGLNTEAFF. For the CDR3, the DNA is TGTGCCAGCACTTTACAGGGACTGAACACTGAAGCTTTCTTT. This chain connects TRBV2 to TRBJ1-1, with a weak D call TRBD1 (6 bases). Germline assignment: CDR1 SNHLY and CDR2 FYNNEI. CDR3 length equals 14 residues. Trimming took 7 bases from V and 0 from J, leaving 12 bases between them. Supplemented by reference TRBV2 and TRBJ1-1, the full variable domain reads EPEVTQTPSHQVTQMGQEVILRCVPISNHLYFYWYRQILGQKVEFLVSFYNNEISEKSEIFDDQFSVERPDGSNFTLKIRSTKLEDSAMYFCASTLQGLNTEAFFGQGTRLTVV.

V gene TRBV5-1 combines with J gene TRBJ2-5, with 12 nucleotides matching TRBD2. CDR3 length equals 16 residues. Trimming cost V 4 bases and J 5 bases; bases outside gene matches: 9. Germline CDR1 is SGHRS and CDR2 is YFSETQ. The CDR3 reads CASSPETSGGRETQYF. Here the CDR3 DNA reads TGCGCCAGCAGCCCGGAAACTAGCGGGGGGCGGGAGACCCAGTACTTC. Filled out from reference TRBV5-1 and TRBJ2-5, the complete variable domain reads KAGVTQTPRYLIKTRGQQVTLSCSPISGHRSVSWYQQTPGQGLQFLFEYFSETQRNKGNFPGRFSGRQFSNSRSEMNVSTLELGDSALYLCASSPETSGGRETQYFGPGTRLLVL.

V is TRBV19 and J is TRBJ2-2, with D possibly TRBD2 on 6 matching bases. Per the germline V gene, CDR1 is LNHDA and CDR2 is SQIVND (reference sequence). With 10 bases removed from V and 8 bases from J, the gap between germline ends came to 8 bases. The CDR3 sequence is 10 residues long. The chain's CDR3 is CATLAGELFF. DNA for the CDR3: TGTGCCACGCTAGCGGGGGAGCTGTTTTTT.

V and J are TRBV10-3 and TRBJ2-6; 8 bases are shared with TRBD2. Germline V CDR1 and CDR2: ENHRY, SYGVKD. This CDR3 has 17 residues. V lost 4 bases and J lost 3; bases outside the gene matches: 8. The CDR3 region has the DNA TGTGCCATCAGTGCCCGGGAGGGGCTAAGTGGGGCCAACGTCCTGACTTTC. This translates into CAISAREGLSGANVLTF.

CDR3 sequence reads: CASSGRIKENNEQFF. The CDR3 DNA follows: TGTGCCAGCAGCGGGCGCATTAAGGAGAACAATGAGCAGTTCTTC. The chain joins TRBV9 to TRBJ2-1; D uncertain. Per germline, CDR1 SGDLS and CDR2 YYNGEE. V lost 3 bases and J lost 5, with 15 bases in between. The CDR3 length is 15 residues.

The J gene is TRBJ2-3, the V gene TRBV5-1, with D unresolved. In germline, CDR1 is SGHRS, CDR2 YFSETQ. This CDR3 is built from 11 residues. The V and J ends lost 2 bases and 5 bases respectively, with 3 bases between them. The CDR3: CASSFQDTQYF. In DNA, the CDR3 is TGCGCCAGCAGCTTCCAAGATACGCAGTATTTT.

In its sample, this clone was seen once. The chain uses TRBV10-1 and TRBJ2-3; 10 bases are a match to TRBD2. The V gene's germline CDR1 is WNHNN and CDR2 SYGVQD (reference sequence). J was trimmed by 0 bases and V by 4 bases; bases with no gene match: 10. The CDR3 is 18 amino acids. The CDR3 reads CASSGPQTSGASTDTQYF. The CDR3 nucleotides are TGCGCCAGCAGTGGGCCCCAAACTAGCGGGGCTAGCACAGATACGCAGTATTTT.

V gene TRBV7-9 combines with J gene TRBJ1-6; a weak D match, TRBD1 (5 bases). Germline V gene sequence: CDR1 SEHNR, CDR2 FQNEAQ (reference sequence). The V gene lost 4 bases and the J gene lost 9 bases, with 25 bases spanning the gap. The CDR3 extends over 18 amino acids. The CDR3 nucleotides read TGTGCCAGCAGCTCAAGATCTCGCCCGGACATGGGCACTTCACCCCTCCACTTT. Its translation is CASSSRSRPDMGTSPLHF. Based on the CDR3 plus reference TRBV7-9 and TRBJ1-6, the full variable domain is DTGVSQNPRHKITKRGQNVTFRCDPISEHNRLYWYRQTLGQGPEFLTYFQNEAQLEKSRLLSDRFSAERPKGSFSTLEIQRTEQGDSAMYLCASSSRSRPDMGTSPLHFGNGTRLTVT.

This chain joins TRBV19 and TRBJ2-1; 8 bases match TRBD2. This CDR3 spans 14 amino acids. With 9 bases clipped from V and 2 bases from J, the junction kept 6 bases outside the gene matches. Germline CDR1 LNHDA, CDR2 SQIVND (reference sequence). CDR3 sequence (DNA): TGTGCCAGCGGGAGCGGGGGACCCTACAATGAGCAGTTCTTC. Residues: CASGSGGPYNEQFF.

The CDR3 sequence: CASSLKLTGGLSNQPQHF. In nucleotides, the CDR3 is TGTGCCAGCAGTTTGAAATTGACAGGGGGCTTGAGCAATCAGCCCCAGCATTTT. This chain uses TRBV28 with TRBJ1-5; 10 nucleotides align to TRBD1. The CDR3 consists of 18 residues. Germline V gene data show CDR1 as MDHEN and CDR2 as SYDVKM. J gave up 1 base and V 3 bases, and 9 bases lay outside the gene matches. The complete variable domain, with remaining parts taken from reference TRBV28 and TRBJ1-5, reads DVKVTQSSRYLVKRTGEKVFLECVQDMDHENMFWYRQDPGLGLRLIYFSYDVKMKEKGDIPEGYSVSREKKERFSLILESASTNQTSMYLCASSLKLTGGLSNQPQHFGDGTRLSIL.

V gene TRBV2 combines with J gene TRBJ1-2; 9 nucleotides agree with TRBD1. Germline CDR1 SNHLY, CDR2 FYNNEI. The CDR3 runs 15 residues. The V segment lost 3 bases and the J segment 0 bases; nucleotides outside the gene matches: 2. DNA for the CDR3: TGTGCCAGCAGTGAGAGACAGGGGGCTAACTATGGCTACACCTTC. Its translation: CASSERQGANYGYTF.

CDR3 sequence: CASSPPGLAGDEQYF. CDR3 nucleotides: TGTGCCAGCAGCCCTCCAGGACTAGCGGGAGATGAGCAGTACTTC. This rearrangement joins TRBV7-9 to TRBJ2-7; 13 positions match TRBD2. V lost 5 bases and J lost 7; bases outside the gene matches: 8. The CDR3 is 15 amino acids. CDR1 and CDR2 (germline): SEHNR, FQNEAQ (reference sequence). Together with reference TRBV7-9 and TRBJ2-7, the CDR3 gives the full variable domain: DTGVSQNPRHKITKRGQNVTFRCDPISEHNRLYWYRQTLGQGPEFLTYFQNEAQLEKSRLLSDRFSAERPKGSFSTLEIQRTEQGDSAMYLCASSPPGLAGDEQYFGPGTRLTVT.

This clone has a single count. The rearrangement joins TRBV6-5 to TRBJ1-1, with 8 bases identical to TRBD1. Trimming at V came to 5 bases and at J to 5 bases, leaving 7 bases not matched to a gene. Germline CDR1 and CDR2: MNHEY and SVGAGI. This CDR3 spans 14 amino acids. This chain's CDR3 is CASSAGQGRTEAFF. The DNA of the CDR3 is TGTGCCAGCAGTGCCGGACAGGGAAGGACTGAAGCTTTCTTT.

The chain joins TRBV28 to TRBJ2-7; 9 nucleotides agree with TRBD1. The trim removed 2 bases at V and 0 bases at J, leaving 5 bases unmatched. CDR1 is MDHEN, CDR2 SYDVKM, per germline. The CDR3 covers 16 residues. CDR3 protein: CASSLAGQGSSYEQYF. The CDR3 DNA reads as TGTGCCAGCAGTTTAGCCGGACAGGGGAGCTCCTACGAGCAGTACTTC. Full variable domain (remainder filled in from reference TRBV28 and TRBJ2-7): DVKVTQSSRYLVKRTGEKVFLECVQDMDHENMFWYRQDPGLGLRLIYFSYDVKMKEKGDIPEGYSVSREKKERFSLILESASTNQTSMYLCASSLAGQGSSYEQYFGPGTRLTVT.

The chain has TRBV4-2 and TRBJ2-2; 7 positions agree with TRBD2. Germline CDR1 reads LGHNA; CDR2 reads YNFKEQ. J gave up 3 bases and V 2 bases, and 24 bases lay outside the gene matches. The CDR3 consists of 22 residues. CDR3 sequence reads: CASSQQGQFFVVRREYTGELFF. The CDR3 coding sequence is TGTGCCAGCAGCCAACAGGGTCAATTTTTCGTGGTCCGGCGGGAGTACACCGGGGAGCTGTTTTTT.

The J gene is TRBJ1-2, the V gene TRBV7-9, with D unclear. Germline lookup yields CDR1 SEHNR and CDR2 FQNEAQ (reference sequence). The CDR3 spans 13 residues. The V gene lost 8 bases and the J gene lost 6 bases, with 16 bases spanning the gap. CDR3 in DNA: TGTGCCAGCGTATCCAACAGTGATCATGGCTACACCTTC. Protein sequence: CASVSNSDHGYTF.

This clone was counted once. The DNA for the CDR3 is TGTGCCAGCAGTCTCAGATATGTCGGGGCCTACGAGCAGTACTTC. Amino acid sequence: CASSLRYVGAYEQYF. V gene TRBV28 combines with J gene TRBJ2-7, with D perhaps TRBD2 (5 bases). Germline assignment: CDR1 MDHEN and CDR2 SYDVKM. V was cut by 5 bases and J by 2 bases, with 16 bases left in between. The CDR3 covers 15 residues. The full variable domain, in which reference TRBV28 and TRBJ2-7 provide the parts outside the CDR3, is DVKVTQSSRYLVKRTGEKVFLECVQDMDHENMFWYRQDPGLGLRLIYFSYDVKMKEKGDIPEGYSVSREKKERFSLILESASTNQTSMYLCASSLRYVGAYEQYFGPGTRLTVT.

CDR3 in amino acids: CASSLFGQGVETQYF. CDR3 bases: TGCGCCAGCAGCTTATTTGGGCAGGGCGTTGAGACCCAGTACTTC. The chain is built from TRBV5-1 and TRBJ2-5, with D maybe TRBD1 (5 bases). Germline V gives CDR1 SGHRS, CDR2 YFSETQ. The CDR3 is 15 amino acids. V lost 2 bases, J lost 5 bases, and 16 bases lay in between.

V is TRBV27 and J is TRBJ2-3; 11 nucleotides match TRBD2. V shed 5 bases, J shed 2 bases, and the junction held 6 bases outside the gene matches. The germline gives CDR1 MNHEY, CDR2 SMNVEV (reference sequence). This CDR3 is built from 16 residues. The CDR3 DNA follows: TGTGCCAGCAGTCCACTAGCGGGGGCCCACACAGATACGCAGTATTTT. It translates to CASSPLAGAHTDTQYF.

This clone was found once. This chain links TRBV6-1 with TRBJ1-6; D remains ambiguous. Trimming left V 8 bases short and J 8 bases short, with 10 bases between. The CDR3 runs to 12 residues. Looked up from germline, CDR1 is MNHNS and CDR2 is SASEGT. The CDR3 sequence: CASGGYDSPLHF. As DNA, the CDR3 is TGTGCCAGCGGAGGTTATGATTCACCCCTCCACTTT.

The chain couples TRBV7-2 to TRBJ2-3, with D maybe TRBD2 (6 bases). Looked up from germline, CDR1 is SGHTA and CDR2 is FQGNSA. The V and J ends lost 1 base and 0 bases respectively, with 14 bases between them. The CDR3 is 17 amino acids. The CDR3, as DNA: TGTGCCAGCAGCTTAGACACGGGGGACCCAAGCACAGATACGCAGTATTTT. Protein sequence: CASSLDTGDPSTDTQYF.

The chain couples TRBV29-1 to TRBJ2-7, with TRBD2 as a possible D gene (5 bases). Germline values: CDR1 SQVTM, CDR2 ANQGSEA. This CDR3 has 12 amino acids. V lost 7 bases to trimming and J lost 2 bases, with 12 bases between them. Here the CDR3 DNA reads TGCAGCGCCGAGGGTACTACCTACGAGCAGTACTTC. Translation: CSAEGTTYEQYF.

This clone showed up just once. The chain carries TRBV29-1 and TRBJ2-2, with 7 bases matching TRBD1. V lost 4 bases and J lost 5; bases outside the gene matches: 4. The CDR3 length is 13 residues. Germline V lookup: CDR1 SQVTM, CDR2 ANQGSEA. CDR3 sequence reads: CSVGKGATGELFF. In nucleotides, the CDR3 is TGCAGCGTTGGAAAGGGGGCGACCGGGGAGCTGTTTTTT.

This chain uses TRBV28 with TRBJ1-5; the match to TRBD1 covers 8 bases. Germline trimming cut 6 bases from V and 5 bases from J; bases unmatched to any gene: 9. Germline lookup yields CDR1 MDHEN and CDR2 SYDVKM. The CDR3 runs to 15 residues. DNA of the CDR3: TGTGCCAGCAGCCCCGGGACAGGCGAAGATCAGCCCCAGCATTTT. It is translated as CASSPGTGEDQPQHF.

The chain joins TRBV6-1 to TRBJ1-4; 8 nucleotides agree with TRBD1. V lost 3 bases and J lost 12; bases outside the gene matches: 9. Germline V gene sequence: CDR1 MNHNS, CDR2 SASEGT. CDR3 length: 14 amino acids. This chain's CDR3 is CASSDPGQALELFF. In DNA, the CDR3 is TGTGCCAGCAGTGATCCGGGACAGGCATTGGAACTGTTTTTT.

This chain connects TRBV6-6 to TRBJ2-1; D uncertain. V lost 8 bases to trimming and J lost 6 bases, with 17 bases between them. The length of the CDR3 is 14 residues. Per the germline V gene, CDR1 is MNHNY and CDR2 is SVGAGI (reference sequence). The CDR3 nucleotides read TGTGCCAGCTCTTTCGTCCTAACCGGCAATGAGCAGTTCTTC. Translating gives CASSFVLTGNEQFF.

CDR3 DNA sequence: TGTGCCAGCTCACCACGGGACAAAAACTATGGCTACACCTTC. Translating it yields CASSPRDKNYGYTF. This chain uses TRBV18 with TRBJ1-2; D is perhaps TRBD1 (6 bases). This CDR3 region has 14 residues. The V end was cut by 1 base, the J end by 2 bases, with 8 bases between. Germline CDR1 is KGHSH and CDR2 is LQKENI.

This sequence joins TRBV29-1 and TRBJ1-1, with D maybe TRBD1 (5 bases). The CDR3 contains 15 residues. In germline, CDR1 is SQVTM, CDR2 ANQGSEA. The ends were cut back, 4 bases at V and 8 bases at J, with 23 bases in the middle. Here the CDR3 reads CSVGGRAGGESEAFF. For the CDR3, the DNA is TGCAGCGTTGGAGGTCGTGCCGGGGGAGAGTCGGAAGCTTTCTTT.

This chain joins TRBV18 and TRBJ1-2, with a tentative D call TRBD1 (6 bases). V lost 3 bases and J lost 4, with 18 bases in between. The CDR3 extends over 16 amino acids. Looked up from germline, CDR1 is KGHSH and CDR2 is LQKENI. The CDR3 loop reads CASSPPASRGGYGYTF. The CDR3 bases are TGTGCCAGCTCACCCCCCGCGAGCAGGGGCGGCTATGGCTACACCTTC.